This record covers a single TCR beta chain. Its specificity is unknown. Libraries were made from TCR beta cDNA, and they carried unique molecular identifiers. TCRdb called the PCR reads again in MiXCR, with one record for every CDR3 protein. Among around 770,000 distinct CDR3 sequences listed, 40% to 55% were seen once. J was trimmed by 2 bases and V by 5 bases; bases with no gene match: 9. The CDR3 has 17 amino acids. Germline loops: CDR1 SGHTA, CDR2 FQGNSA. This entry is derived from a study of post-analysis software for immune sequencing data. Study at large: As for disease course, relapsing-remitting, secondary progressive and progressive-relapsing multiple sclerosis were all included. Broader study findings: Relative to controls, patients with multiple sclerosis showed significantly lower normalized Chao1 diversity. In patients, about 5 TRBV segments were more frequent than in controls, with TRBV5-6, TRBV5-1 and TRBV20-1 among them.

This chain joins TRBV7-2 and TRBJ2-6, with TRBD1 matching over 7 bases. The specimen sequenced was blood. This TCR derives from a girl aged 5-17 years with multiple sclerosis. Here the CDR3 reads CASSPQPQGAGANVLTF. The CDR3 DNA follows: TGTGCCAGCAGCCCGCAGCCGCAGGGGGCTGGGGCCAACGTCCTGACTTTC.